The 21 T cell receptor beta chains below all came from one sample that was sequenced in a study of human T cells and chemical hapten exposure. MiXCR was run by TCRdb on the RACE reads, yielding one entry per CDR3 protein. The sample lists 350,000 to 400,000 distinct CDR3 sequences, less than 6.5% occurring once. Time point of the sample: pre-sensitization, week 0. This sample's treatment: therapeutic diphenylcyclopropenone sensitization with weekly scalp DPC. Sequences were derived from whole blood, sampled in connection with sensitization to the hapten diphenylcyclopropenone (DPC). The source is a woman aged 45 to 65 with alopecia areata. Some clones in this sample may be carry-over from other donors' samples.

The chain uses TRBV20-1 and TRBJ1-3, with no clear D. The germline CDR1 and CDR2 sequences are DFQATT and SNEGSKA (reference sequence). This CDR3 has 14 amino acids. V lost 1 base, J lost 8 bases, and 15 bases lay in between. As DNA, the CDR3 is TGCAGTGCTAGAGTGGGCTCCCTGATGGACACCATATATTTT. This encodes CSARVGSLMDTIYF.

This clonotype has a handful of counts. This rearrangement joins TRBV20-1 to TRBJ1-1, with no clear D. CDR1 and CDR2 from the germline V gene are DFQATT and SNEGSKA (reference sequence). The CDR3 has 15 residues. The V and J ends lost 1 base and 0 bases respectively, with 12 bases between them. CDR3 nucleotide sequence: TGCAGTGCTAGAGCGGGGTCGGTATTGAACACTGAAGCTTTCTTT. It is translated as CSARAGSVLNTEAFF.

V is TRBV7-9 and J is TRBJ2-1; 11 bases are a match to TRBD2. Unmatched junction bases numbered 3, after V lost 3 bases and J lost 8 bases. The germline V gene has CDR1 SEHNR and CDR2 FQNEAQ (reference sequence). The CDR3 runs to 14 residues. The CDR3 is CASSFSGRADEQFF. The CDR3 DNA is TGTGCCAGCAGCTTTAGCGGGAGGGCCGATGAGCAGTTCTTC.

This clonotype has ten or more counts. For the CDR3, the DNA is TGTGCCAGCAGCTTAGCGCGTGGACAGGGGACGTACGAGCAGTACTTC. This gives the protein CASSLARGQGTYEQYF. V usage is TRBV7-9 and J usage is TRBJ2-7; TRBD1 aligns across 9 bases. The ends lost 0 bases at V and 4 bases at J; junction bases unmatched: 7. CDR1 is SEHNR and CDR2 is FQNEAQ in the germline V gene (reference sequence). The CDR3 contains 16 residues. The full variable domain, in which reference TRBV7-9 and TRBJ2-7 provide the parts outside the CDR3, is DTGVSQNPRHKITKRGQNVTFRCDPISEHNRLYWYRQTLGQGPEFLTYFQNEAQLEKSRLLSDRFSAERPKGSFSTLEIQRTEQGDSAMYLCASSLARGQGTYEQYFGPGTRLTVT.

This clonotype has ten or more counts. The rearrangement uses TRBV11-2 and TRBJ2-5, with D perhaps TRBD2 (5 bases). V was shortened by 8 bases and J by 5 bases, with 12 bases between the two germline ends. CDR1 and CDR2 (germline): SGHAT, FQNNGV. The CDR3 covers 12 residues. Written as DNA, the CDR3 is TGTGCCAGCCGTAGCGATACGGAGACCCAGTACTTC. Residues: CASRSDTETQYF.

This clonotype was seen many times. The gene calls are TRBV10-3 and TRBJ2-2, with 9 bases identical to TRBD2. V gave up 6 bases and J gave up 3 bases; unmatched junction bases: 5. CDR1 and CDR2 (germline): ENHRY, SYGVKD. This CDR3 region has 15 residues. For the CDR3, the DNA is TGTGCCATCAGGGGGGTAGCGGGAGACACCGGGGAGCTGTTTTTT. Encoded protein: CAIRGVAGDTGELFF.

The CDR3 protein is CATRGPYEQYF. For the CDR3, the DNA is TGTGCCACCCGGGGGCCCTACGAGCAGTACTTC. V and J are TRBV27 and TRBJ2-7; possibly TRBD1 or TRBD2 for D (6 bases each). Germline CDR1 is MNHEY and CDR2 is SMNVEV (reference sequence). Trimming removed 10 bases at V and 2 bases at J, with 9 bases between. There are 11 residues in the CDR3.

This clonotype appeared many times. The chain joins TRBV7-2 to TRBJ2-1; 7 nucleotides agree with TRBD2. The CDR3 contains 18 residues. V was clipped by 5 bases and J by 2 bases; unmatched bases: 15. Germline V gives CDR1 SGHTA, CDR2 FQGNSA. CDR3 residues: CASSPLPPSSGPYNEQFF. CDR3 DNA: TGTGCCAGCAGCCCACTCCCCCCCTCTAGCGGACCCTACAATGAGCAGTTCTTC.

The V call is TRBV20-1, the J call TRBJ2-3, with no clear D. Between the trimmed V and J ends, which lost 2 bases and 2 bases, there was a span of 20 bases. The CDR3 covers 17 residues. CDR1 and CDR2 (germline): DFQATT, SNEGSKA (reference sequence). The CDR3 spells CSARPPRARSNTDTQYF. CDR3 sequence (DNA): TGCAGTGCTAGACCGCCCCGAGCCCGTTCTAACACAGATACGCAGTATTTT.

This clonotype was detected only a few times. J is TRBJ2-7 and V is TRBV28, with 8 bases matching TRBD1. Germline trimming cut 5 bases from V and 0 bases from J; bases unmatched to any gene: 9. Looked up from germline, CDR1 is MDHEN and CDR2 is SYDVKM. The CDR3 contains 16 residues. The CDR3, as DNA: TGTGCCAGCAGTACCTCCGGGACAGGATTCTCCTACGAGCAGTACTTC. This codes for CASSTSGTGFSYEQYF.

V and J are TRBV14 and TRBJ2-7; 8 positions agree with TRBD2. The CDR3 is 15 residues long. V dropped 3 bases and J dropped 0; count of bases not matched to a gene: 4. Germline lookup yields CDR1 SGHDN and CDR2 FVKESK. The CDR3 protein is CASSHRGGGSYEQYF. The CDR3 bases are TGTGCCAGCAGCCACCGGGGGGGCGGCTCCTACGAGCAGTACTTC.

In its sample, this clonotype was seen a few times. The CDR3 nucleotides are TGTGCCAGCAGCTTAGGGGGTGGGCAAAGGACTGAAGCTTTCTTT. Protein: CASSLGGGQRTEAFF. This chain links TRBV7-8 with TRBJ1-1; D is undetermined. The CDR3 has 15 amino acids. With 1 base removed from V and 5 bases from J, the gap between germline ends came to 14 bases. Germline V gene sequence: CDR1 SGHVS, CDR2 FQNEAQ.

The DNA of the CDR3 is TGTGCCAGCAATTTCGGGACAGGGAATTCACCCCTCCACTTT. Protein sequence: CASNFGTGNSPLHF. The V and J genes are TRBV12-3 or TRBV12-4 and TRBJ1-6; TRBD1 agrees at 9 bases. With V trimmed by 7 bases and J by 7 bases, 5 bases remained unmatched. CDR3 length equals 14 residues.

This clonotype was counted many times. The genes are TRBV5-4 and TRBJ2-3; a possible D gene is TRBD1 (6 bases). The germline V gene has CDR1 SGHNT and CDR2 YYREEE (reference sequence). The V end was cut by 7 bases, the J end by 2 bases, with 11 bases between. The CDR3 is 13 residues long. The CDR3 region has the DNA TGTGCCAGCGAGGACAGAGTCACAGATACGCAGTATTTT. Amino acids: CASEDRVTDTQYF.

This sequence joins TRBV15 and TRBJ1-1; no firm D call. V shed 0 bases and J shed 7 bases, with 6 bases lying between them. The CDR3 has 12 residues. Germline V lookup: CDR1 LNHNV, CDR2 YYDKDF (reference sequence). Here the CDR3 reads CATSRELSEAFF. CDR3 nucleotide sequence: TGTGCCACCAGCAGAGAACTCAGTGAAGCTTTCTTT.

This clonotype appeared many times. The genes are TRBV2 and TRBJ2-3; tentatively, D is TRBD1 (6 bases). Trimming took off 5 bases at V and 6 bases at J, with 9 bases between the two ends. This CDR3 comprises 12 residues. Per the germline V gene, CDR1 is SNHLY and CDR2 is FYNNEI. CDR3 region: CASSYRVDTQYF. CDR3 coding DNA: TGTGCCAGCAGTTACAGGGTCGATACGCAGTATTTT.

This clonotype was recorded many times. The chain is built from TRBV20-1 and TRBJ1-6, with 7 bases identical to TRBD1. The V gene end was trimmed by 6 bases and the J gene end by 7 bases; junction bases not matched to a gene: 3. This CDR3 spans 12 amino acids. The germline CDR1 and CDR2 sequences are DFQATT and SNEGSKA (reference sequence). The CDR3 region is CSAGQENSPLHF. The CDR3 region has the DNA TGCAGTGCAGGACAGGAGAATTCACCCCTCCACTTT.

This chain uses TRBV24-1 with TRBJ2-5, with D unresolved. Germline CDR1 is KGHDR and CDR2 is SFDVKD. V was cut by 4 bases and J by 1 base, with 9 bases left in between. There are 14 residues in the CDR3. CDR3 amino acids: CATSETVLQETQYF. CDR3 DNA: TGTGCCACCAGTGAAACTGTCCTCCAAGAGACCCAGTACTTC.

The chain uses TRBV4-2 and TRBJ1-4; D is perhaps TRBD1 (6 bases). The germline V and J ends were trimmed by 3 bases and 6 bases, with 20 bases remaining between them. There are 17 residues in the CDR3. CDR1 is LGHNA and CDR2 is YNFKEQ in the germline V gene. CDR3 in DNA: TGTGCCAGCAGCCAGGCCGGAAGAGGGGGGAAGGATGAAAAACTGTTTTTT. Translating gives CASSQAGRGGKDEKLFF.

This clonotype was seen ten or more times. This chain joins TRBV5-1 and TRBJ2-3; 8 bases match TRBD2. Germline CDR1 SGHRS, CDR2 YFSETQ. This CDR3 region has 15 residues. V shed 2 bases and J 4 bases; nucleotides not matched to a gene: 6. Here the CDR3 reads CASSFAGGSADTQYF. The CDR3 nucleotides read TGCGCCAGCAGCTTTGCGGGAGGATCCGCAGATACGCAGTATTTT.

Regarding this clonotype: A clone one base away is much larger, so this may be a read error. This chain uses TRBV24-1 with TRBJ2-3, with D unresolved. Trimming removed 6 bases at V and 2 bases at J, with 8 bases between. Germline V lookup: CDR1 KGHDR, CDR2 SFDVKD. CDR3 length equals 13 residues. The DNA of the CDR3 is TGTGCCACCAGTCAGCTACCCACAGATACGCAGTATTTT. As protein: CATSQLPTDTQYF.